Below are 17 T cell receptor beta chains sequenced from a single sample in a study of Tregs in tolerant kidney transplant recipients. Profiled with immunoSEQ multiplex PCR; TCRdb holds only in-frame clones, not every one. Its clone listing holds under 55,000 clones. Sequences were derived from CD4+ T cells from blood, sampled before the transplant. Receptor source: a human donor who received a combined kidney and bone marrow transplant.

Incomplete CDR3 DNA: TGTGCCAGCAGCCCCCATGTCGGGGCTGAA. Its translation is CASSPHVGAE. The complete CDR3 reads CASSPHVGAEAFF. V is TRBV7-2 and J is TRBJ1-1; D is ambiguous. The missing CDR3 end, 3 residues past where the read stops, is filled in from the germline J gene. This CDR3 spans 13 amino acids. Germline loops: CDR1 SGHTA, CDR2 FQGNSA. V was shortened by 5 bases and J by 6 bases, with 13 bases between the two germline ends.

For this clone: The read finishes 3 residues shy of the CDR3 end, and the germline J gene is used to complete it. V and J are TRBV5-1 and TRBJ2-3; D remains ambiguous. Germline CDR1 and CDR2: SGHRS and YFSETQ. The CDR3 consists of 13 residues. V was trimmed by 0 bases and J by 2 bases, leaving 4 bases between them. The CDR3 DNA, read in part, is TGCGCCAGCAGCTTGGCCCACACAGATACG. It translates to CASSLAHTDT. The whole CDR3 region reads CASSLAHTDTQYF.

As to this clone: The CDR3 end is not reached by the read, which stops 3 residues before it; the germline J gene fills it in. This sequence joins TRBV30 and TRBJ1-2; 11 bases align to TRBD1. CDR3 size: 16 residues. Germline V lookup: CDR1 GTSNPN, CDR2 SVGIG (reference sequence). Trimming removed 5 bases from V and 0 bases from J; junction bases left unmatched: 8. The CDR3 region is CAWGEPGQGANYGYTF. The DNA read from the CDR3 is TGTGCCTGGGGGGAACCGGGACAGGGGGCTAACTATGGC.

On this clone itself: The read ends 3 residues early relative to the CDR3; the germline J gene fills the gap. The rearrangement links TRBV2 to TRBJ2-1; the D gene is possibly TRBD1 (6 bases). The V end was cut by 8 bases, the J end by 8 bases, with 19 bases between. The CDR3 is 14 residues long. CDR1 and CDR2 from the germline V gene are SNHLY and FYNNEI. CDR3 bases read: TGTGCCAGCCAGGGGACGGACCTTGCGGATGAG. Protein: CASQGTDLADE. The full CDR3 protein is CASQGTDLADEQFF.

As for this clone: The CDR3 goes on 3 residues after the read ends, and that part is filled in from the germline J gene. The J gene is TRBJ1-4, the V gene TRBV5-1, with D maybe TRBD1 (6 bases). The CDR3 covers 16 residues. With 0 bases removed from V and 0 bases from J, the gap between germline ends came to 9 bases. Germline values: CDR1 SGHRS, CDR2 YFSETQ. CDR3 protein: CASSLARGATNEKLFF. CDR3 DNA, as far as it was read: TGCGCCAGCAGCTTGGCCAGGGGAGCAACTAATGAAAAA.

CDR3 DNA (partial): TGTGCCAGCAGCCGCAAGGACGGGGGGGAACATGAA. This codes for CASSRKDGGEHE. In full, the CDR3 reads CASSRKDGGEHEAFF. The chain is built from TRBV7-9 and TRBJ1-1; tentatively, D is TRBD1 (5 bases). The read halts 3 residues ahead of the CDR3 end, with the missing end drawn from the germline J gene. V lost 5 bases and J lost 7, with 20 bases in between. The CDR3 sequence is 15 residues long. Germline assignment: CDR1 SEHNR and CDR2 FQNEAQ (reference sequence).

CDR3: CASKSGGRTDTQYF. The CDR3 bases that were read are TGCGCCAGCAAAAGCGGGGGGCGTACAGATACG. This chain joins TRBV5-1 and TRBJ2-3; 9 nucleotides line up with TRBD2. The read ends 3 residues shy of where the CDR3 ends; the end is completed using the germline J gene. Germline-derived CDR1 and CDR2 are SGHRS and YFSETQ. The CDR3 consists of 14 residues. V shed 6 bases and J 3 bases; nucleotides not matched to a gene: 5.

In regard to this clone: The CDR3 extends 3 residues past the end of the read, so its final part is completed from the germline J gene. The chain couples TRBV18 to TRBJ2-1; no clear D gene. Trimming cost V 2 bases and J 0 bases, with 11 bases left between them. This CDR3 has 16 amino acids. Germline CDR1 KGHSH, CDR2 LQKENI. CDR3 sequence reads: CASSPSLQSSYNEQFF. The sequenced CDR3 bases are TGTGCCAGCTCACCAAGCCTACAGAGCTCCTACAATGAG.

CDR3 region: CASSAYLLRWETQYF. The sequenced CDR3 bases are TGTGCCAGCAGCGCTTACTTACTCAGGTGGGAGACC. V usage is TRBV7-9 and J usage is TRBJ2-5; D is unclear. The DNA ends 3 residues before the CDR3 does, and the rest of the CDR3 is filled in from the germline J gene. V lost 5 bases, J lost 5 bases, and 18 bases lay in between. CDR3 length equals 15 residues. CDR1 is SEHNR, CDR2 FQNEAQ, per germline (reference sequence).

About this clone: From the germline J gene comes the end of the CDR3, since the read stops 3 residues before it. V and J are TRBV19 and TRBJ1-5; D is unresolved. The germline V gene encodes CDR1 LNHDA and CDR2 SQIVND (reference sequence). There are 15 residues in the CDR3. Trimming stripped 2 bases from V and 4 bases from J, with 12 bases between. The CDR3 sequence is CASSIRRGGNQPQHF. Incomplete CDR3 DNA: TGTGCCAGTAGTATACGGCGGGGAGGGAATCAGCCC. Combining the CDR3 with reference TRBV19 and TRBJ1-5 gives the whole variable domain DGGITQSPKYLFRKEGQNVTLSCEQNLNHDAMYWYRQDPGQGLRLIYYSQIVNDFQKGDIAEGYSVSREKKESFPLTVTSAQKNPTAFYLCASSIRRGGNQPQHFGDGTRLSIL.

This CDR3 is CASSIRGLAGIGNEQFF. The CDR3 bases that were read are TGTGCCAGTAGTATCCGGGGACTAGCGGGAATAGGCAATGAG. The rearrangement links TRBV19 to TRBJ2-1; 13 bases are a match to TRBD2. The read ends 3 residues early relative to the CDR3; the germline J gene fills the gap. Looked up from germline, CDR1 is LNHDA and CDR2 is SQIVND (reference sequence). The CDR3 runs 17 residues. The V and J ends lost 3 bases and 6 bases, in that order; junction bases with no gene match: 8.

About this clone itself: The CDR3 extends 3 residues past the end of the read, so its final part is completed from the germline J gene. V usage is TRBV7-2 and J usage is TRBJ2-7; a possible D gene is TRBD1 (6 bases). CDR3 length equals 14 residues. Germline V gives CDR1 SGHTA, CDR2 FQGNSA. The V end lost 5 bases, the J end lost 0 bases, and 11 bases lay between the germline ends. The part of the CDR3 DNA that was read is TGTGCCAGCAGCCCCAGGACAGACTCCTACGAG. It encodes CASSPRTDSYE. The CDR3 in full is CASSPRTDSYEQYF.

The covered CDR3 bases are TGTGCCAGCAGTTACGCAGGGGGCTCTGGAAACACC. It encodes CASSYAGGSGNT. Given in full, the CDR3 is CASSYAGGSGNTIYF. The chain links TRBV6-2 or TRBV6-3 to TRBJ1-3; 7 bases are a match to TRBD1. The read comes to an end 3 residues before the CDR3 does, leaving the germline J gene to fill in the end. The CDR3 is 15 residues long. With 2 bases clipped from V and 0 bases from J, the junction kept 1 base outside the gene matches. CDR1 MNHEY and CDR2 SVGEGT come from the germline V gene.

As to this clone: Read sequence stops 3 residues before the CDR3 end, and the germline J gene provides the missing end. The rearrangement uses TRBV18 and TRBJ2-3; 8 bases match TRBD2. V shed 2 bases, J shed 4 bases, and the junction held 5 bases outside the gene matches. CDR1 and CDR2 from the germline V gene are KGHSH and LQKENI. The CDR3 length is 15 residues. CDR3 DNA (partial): TGTGCCAGCTCACCAATAGCGGGGAACCCAGATACG. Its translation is CASSPIAGNPDT. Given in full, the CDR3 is CASSPIAGNPDTQYF.

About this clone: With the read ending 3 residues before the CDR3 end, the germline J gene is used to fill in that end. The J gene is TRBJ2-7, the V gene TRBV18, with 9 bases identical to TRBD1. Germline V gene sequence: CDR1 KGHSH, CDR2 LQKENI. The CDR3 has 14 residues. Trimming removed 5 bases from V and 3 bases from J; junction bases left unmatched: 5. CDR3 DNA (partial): TGTGCCAGCTCAACCCGACAGGGGGGCTACGAG. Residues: CASSTRQGGYE. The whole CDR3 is CASSTRQGGYEQYF.

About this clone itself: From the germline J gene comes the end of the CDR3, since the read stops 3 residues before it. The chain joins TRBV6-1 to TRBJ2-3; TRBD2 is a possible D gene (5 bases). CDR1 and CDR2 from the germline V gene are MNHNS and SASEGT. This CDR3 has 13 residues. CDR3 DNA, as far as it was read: TGTGCCAGCAGTGAAGCTAGCGTCAGCTCG. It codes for CASSEASVSS. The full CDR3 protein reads CASSEASVSSQYF.

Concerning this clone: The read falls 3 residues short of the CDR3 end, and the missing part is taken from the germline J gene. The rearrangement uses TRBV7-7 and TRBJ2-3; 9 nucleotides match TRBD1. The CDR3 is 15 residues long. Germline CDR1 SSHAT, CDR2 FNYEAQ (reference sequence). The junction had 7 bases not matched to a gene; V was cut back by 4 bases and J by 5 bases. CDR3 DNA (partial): TGTGCCAGCAGCTCCGGGACAGGGACGGGAGATACG. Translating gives CASSSGTGTGDT. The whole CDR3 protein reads CASSSGTGTGDTQYF.